Listed below are T cell receptor beta chains from one sample, sequenced in a study of blood T cell repertoires in COVID-19. Sequencing used immunoSEQ multiplex PCR; TCRdb keeps in-frame clones, though not all of them. There are over 70,000 clones in the sample; 75% to 80% occur only once, and approximately 6.3% lies in the top ten. The sequenced sample consisted of peripheral blood. Receptors were obtained from a man between 65 and 85 years old with COVID-19, enrolled during active disease. Each CDR3 is given with its conserved first and last residue. D genes are given only for firm matches. Some rows have no size entry. The others give once, few or many, or a class for an expanded clone.

abundance: once; j_gene: TRBJ2-1; v_gene: TRBV7-6; d_gene: NA; CDR3nt: TGTGCCAGCAGCTTACTCGGGACTTTTAATGAGCAGTTCTTC; CDR3aa: CASSLLGTFNEQFF
abundance: NA; j_gene: TRBJ2-1; v_gene: TRBV9; d_gene: TRBD2; CDR3nt: TGTGCCAGCAGCGTAGCGGGAGCGGGGGGCAATGAGCAGTTCTTC; CDR3aa: CASSVAGAGGNEQFF
abundance: few; j_gene: TRBJ2-7; v_gene: TRBV10-3; d_gene: NA; CDR3nt: TGTGCCATCAGTGACCCAAGAAGGGACACGGGAGGCGAGCAGTACTTC; CDR3aa: CAISDPRRDTGGEQYF
abundance: NA; j_gene: TRBJ1-2; v_gene: TRBV27; d_gene: NA; CDR3nt: TGTGCCAGCAGTTTGAAGGGGTTTAACTATGGCTACACCTTC; CDR3aa: CASSLKGFNYGYTF
abundance: once; j_gene: TRBJ2-7; v_gene: TRBV5-5; d_gene: NA; CDR3nt: TGTGCCAGCACAAACAGGGAAACCTACGAGCAGTACTTC; CDR3aa: CASTNRETYEQYF
abundance: NA; j_gene: TRBJ1-2; v_gene: TRBV19; d_gene: TRBD1; CDR3nt: TGTGCCAGTTACGGACAGGACGACTATGGCTACACCTTC; CDR3aa: CASYGQDDYGYTF
abundance: NA; j_gene: TRBJ2-1; v_gene: TRBV30; d_gene: TRBD2; CDR3nt: TGTGCCTGGAGTGTTCTAGCGGGAGCCCCCAATGAGCAGTTCTTC; CDR3aa: CAWSVLAGAPNEQFF
abundance: NA; j_gene: TRBJ1-1; v_gene: TRBV6-2/TRBV6-3; d_gene: NA; CDR3nt: TGTGCCAGCAGTTACAGTACGGGAGGTACTGAAGCTTTCTTT; CDR3aa: CASSYSTGGTEAFF
abundance: NA; j_gene: TRBJ1-2; v_gene: TRBV19; d_gene: TRBD1; CDR3nt: TGTGCCAGCAACCCCGGACAGGGTTCATATGGCTACACCTTC; CDR3aa: CASNPGQGSYGYTF
abundance: NA; j_gene: TRBJ1-1; v_gene: TRBV15; d_gene: NA; CDR3nt: TGTGCCACCAGCAGAGGAGGGCCAGGGGCCACTGAAGCTTTCTTT; CDR3aa: CATSRGGPGATEAFF
abundance: NA; j_gene: TRBJ2-7; v_gene: TRBV19; d_gene: NA; CDR3nt: TGTGCCAGTAGTATAGGCGGGACAGCCTTCCGCGAGCAGTACTTC; CDR3aa: CASSIGGTAFREQYF
abundance: NA; j_gene: TRBJ2-3; v_gene: TRBV4-3; d_gene: TRBD1; CDR3nt: TGCGCCAGCAGCCAAGAGATAGGGGGCAGGGGGCGGTGGGATACGCAGTATTTT; CDR3aa: CASSQEIGGRGRWDTQYF
abundance: NA; j_gene: TRBJ1-2; v_gene: TRBV6-5; d_gene: NA; CDR3nt: TGTGCCAGCAGTTTGGCAGGGCCCAAAAATGGCTACACCTTC; CDR3aa: CASSLAGPKNGYTF
abundance: NA; j_gene: TRBJ2-1; v_gene: TRBV27; d_gene: NA; CDR3nt: TGTGCCAGCAGTTTATCGGGGAAACAGGGCTCCTACAATGAGCAGTTCTTC; CDR3aa: CASSLSGKQGSYNEQFF
abundance: NA; j_gene: TRBJ2-7; v_gene: TRBV20-1; d_gene: NA; CDR3nt: TGCAGTGCTAGACAGTACGAGCAGTACTTC; CDR3aa: CSARQYEQYF
abundance: NA; j_gene: TRBJ2-7; v_gene: TRBV2; d_gene: TRBD2; CDR3nt: TGTGCCAGCAGTGAAGGTGCGGCGGGGGACCTCTACGAGCAGTACTTC; CDR3aa: CASSEGAAGDLYEQYF
abundance: NA; j_gene: TRBJ2-1; v_gene: TRBV7-7; d_gene: TRBD2; CDR3nt: TGTGCCAGCAGCTTAACTAGCGGGACCTACAATGAGCAGTTCTTC; CDR3aa: CASSLTSGTYNEQFF
abundance: once; j_gene: TRBJ1-1; v_gene: TRBV4-1; d_gene: NA; CDR3nt: TGCGCCAGCAGCCGAGATTCGCTTGGCAGCACTGAAGCTTTCTTT; CDR3aa: CASSRDSLGSTEAFF
abundance: NA; j_gene: TRBJ1-2; v_gene: TRBV4-1; d_gene: NA; CDR3nt: TGCGCCAGCAGCCAAGAATTAGGGGACTATGGCTACACCTTC; CDR3aa: CASSQELGDYGYTF
abundance: NA; j_gene: TRBJ2-7; v_gene: TRBV5-1; d_gene: TRBD2; CDR3nt: TGCGCCAGCAGCTTGGCCGGGACTAGCGGGAGCTTTTACGAGCAGTACTTC; CDR3aa: CASSLAGTSGSFYEQYF
abundance: NA; j_gene: TRBJ1-1; v_gene: TRBV11-2; d_gene: TRBD1; CDR3nt: TGTGCCAGCAGCTTATGGGGAAAGGGGGCCACTGAAGCTTTCTTT; CDR3aa: CASSLWGKGATEAFF
abundance: NA; j_gene: TRBJ1-1; v_gene: TRBV12-3/TRBV12-4; d_gene: NA; CDR3nt: TGTGCCAGCATTTGGGGGCCCACAGCTGAAGCTTTCTTT; CDR3aa: CASIWGPTAEAFF
abundance: NA; j_gene: TRBJ1-2; v_gene: TRBV7-6; d_gene: TRBD1; CDR3nt: TGTGCCAGCAGCCGGCGACCACCTACGGGACAGGGAAACTATGGCTACACCTTC; CDR3aa: CASSRRPPTGQGNYGYTF
abundance: NA; j_gene: TRBJ1-6; v_gene: TRBV19; d_gene: NA; CDR3nt: TGTGCCAGTAGTCTCGGACAAGTTAAGAATTCACCCCTCCACTTT; CDR3aa: CASSLGQVKNSPLHF
abundance: NA; j_gene: TRBJ2-7; v_gene: TRBV4-2; d_gene: NA; CDR3nt: TGTGCCAGCAGCCAAGATGGGCGGGAAAACGAGCAGTACTTC; CDR3aa: CASSQDGRENEQYF
abundance: NA; j_gene: TRBJ2-2; v_gene: TRBV10-3; d_gene: TRBD1; CDR3nt: TGTGCCATCAGGAGACAGGGTGGGACCGGGGAGCTGTTTTTT; CDR3aa: CAIRRQGGTGELFF
abundance: once; j_gene: TRBJ2-7; v_gene: TRBV5-6; d_gene: NA; CDR3nt: TGTGCCAGCAGCCTGACAGGTACCTACGAGCAGTACTTC; CDR3aa: CASSLTGTYEQYF
abundance: NA; j_gene: TRBJ2-1; v_gene: TRBV6-5; d_gene: TRBD2; CDR3nt: TGTGCCAGCAGTTATGGCGGGAGCTCCTACAATGAGCAGTTCTTC; CDR3aa: CASSYGGSSYNEQFF
abundance: once; j_gene: TRBJ1-4; v_gene: TRBV6-6; d_gene: NA; CDR3nt: TGTGCCAGCAGCCGCCAGGACAGCACTAATGAAAAACTGTTTTTT; CDR3aa: CASSRQDSTNEKLFF
abundance: few; j_gene: TRBJ2-1; v_gene: TRBV12-3/TRBV12-4; d_gene: NA; CDR3nt: TGTGCCAGCAGTTTGATAGTGAACAATGAGCAGTTCTTC; CDR3aa: CASSLIVNNEQFF
abundance: once; j_gene: TRBJ1-6; v_gene: TRBV7-2; d_gene: TRBD1; CDR3nt: TGTGCCAGCAGCCTAGTAGGGACAGGGCCTTCACCCCTCCACTTT; CDR3aa: CASSLVGTGPSPLHF
abundance: NA; j_gene: TRBJ1-3; v_gene: TRBV9; d_gene: TRBD1; CDR3nt: TGTGCCAGCAGCTTCCAGGGGGGACAGACTTCAGTCGGGGACACCATATATTTT; CDR3aa: CASSFQGGQTSVGDTIYF
abundance: NA; j_gene: TRBJ1-5; v_gene: TRBV7-9; d_gene: TRBD1; CDR3nt: TGTGCCAGCAGCCGTGGACAGGGGTACCAGCCCCAGCATTTT; CDR3aa: CASSRGQGYQPQHF
abundance: NA; j_gene: TRBJ1-1; v_gene: TRBV5-1; d_gene: NA; CDR3nt: TGCGCCAGCAGCTCACAGGGTGGGGACACTGAAGCTTTCTTT; CDR3aa: CASSSQGGDTEAFF
abundance: once; j_gene: TRBJ1-6; v_gene: TRBV4-1; d_gene: TRBD1; CDR3nt: TGCGCCAGCAGCCTCGGGGGACAGCCTTATAATTCACCCCTCCACTTT; CDR3aa: CASSLGGQPYNSPLHF
abundance: NA; j_gene: TRBJ1-1; v_gene: TRBV4-3; d_gene: TRBD1; CDR3nt: TGCGCCAGCAGCCAGTACAGGGGGAACACTGAAGCTTTCTTT; CDR3aa: CASSQYRGNTEAFF
abundance: NA; j_gene: TRBJ2-5; v_gene: TRBV19; d_gene: NA; CDR3nt: TGTGCCAGTAGTATAGTCCCGACAGGATGGGAGACCCAGTACTTC; CDR3aa: CASSIVPTGWETQYF
abundance: NA; j_gene: TRBJ1-2; v_gene: TRBV27; d_gene: NA; CDR3nt: TGTGCCAGCAGTTTTAGGGGTAACTATGGCTACACCTTC; CDR3aa: CASSFRGNYGYTF
abundance: few; j_gene: TRBJ1-4; v_gene: TRBV12-5; d_gene: NA; CDR3nt: TGTGCTAGTGGTGTACAGGGAGGGGCGGAAAAACTGTTTTTT; CDR3aa: CASGVQGGAEKLFF
abundance: NA; j_gene: TRBJ2-1; v_gene: TRBV7-2; d_gene: TRBD1; CDR3nt: TGTGCCAGCTCGGGACAGGGTGACGATGAGCAGTTCTTC; CDR3aa: CASSGQGDDEQFF
abundance: NA; j_gene: TRBJ1-1; v_gene: TRBV28; d_gene: TRBD1; CDR3nt: TGTGCCAGCAGTACCCTTGGACAGGGGTCTGAAGCTTTCTTT; CDR3aa: CASSTLGQGSEAFF
abundance: NA; j_gene: TRBJ1-1; v_gene: TRBV3-1/TRBV3-2; d_gene: NA; CDR3nt: TGTGCCAGCAGCCATTGGGACAAGAACACTGAAGCTTTCTTT; CDR3aa: CASSHWDKNTEAFF
abundance: NA; j_gene: TRBJ1-2; v_gene: TRBV11-2; d_gene: TRBD1; CDR3nt: TGTGCCAGCAGCTTAGGGGACAGGGGGCGTTATGGCTACACCTTC; CDR3aa: CASSLGDRGRYGYTF
abundance: NA; j_gene: TRBJ2-2; v_gene: TRBV7-3; d_gene: NA; CDR3nt: TGTGCCAGCAGCCCCAGGGCTGGCGGGGAGCTGTTTTTT; CDR3aa: CASSPRAGGELFF
abundance: NA; j_gene: TRBJ1-5; v_gene: TRBV20-1; d_gene: NA; CDR3nt: TGCAGTGCTAGTATCTTCTCCGGGGGTTCCTACAATCAGCCCCAGCATTTT; CDR3aa: CSASIFSGGSYNQPQHF
abundance: NA; j_gene: TRBJ2-1; v_gene: TRBV5-4; d_gene: TRBD1; CDR3nt: TGTGCCAGCAACCCCCCCGGGACAGGGGGTCTGAATGAGCAGTTCTTC; CDR3aa: CASNPPGTGGLNEQFF
abundance: NA; j_gene: TRBJ2-4; v_gene: TRBV28; d_gene: NA; CDR3nt: TGTGCCAGCAGTTTTCATACAGGGATGGGGAAAAACATTCAGTACTTC; CDR3aa: CASSFHTGMGKNIQYF
abundance: NA; j_gene: TRBJ1-5; v_gene: TRBV27; d_gene: TRBD1; CDR3nt: TGTGCCAGCGGTAGGACAGGACTCAATCAGCCCCAGCATTTT; CDR3aa: CASGRTGLNQPQHF
abundance: NA; j_gene: TRBJ1-3; v_gene: TRBV2; d_gene: NA; CDR3nt: TGTGCCAGCAGCCGGGACAAGAGAAACACCATATATTTT; CDR3aa: CASSRDKRNTIYF
abundance: NA; j_gene: TRBJ2-7; v_gene: TRBV3-1/TRBV3-2; d_gene: TRBD1; CDR3nt: TGTGCCAGCAGCCAAAGGGACAGGGAAGGCGAGCAGTACTTC; CDR3aa: CASSQRDREGEQYF